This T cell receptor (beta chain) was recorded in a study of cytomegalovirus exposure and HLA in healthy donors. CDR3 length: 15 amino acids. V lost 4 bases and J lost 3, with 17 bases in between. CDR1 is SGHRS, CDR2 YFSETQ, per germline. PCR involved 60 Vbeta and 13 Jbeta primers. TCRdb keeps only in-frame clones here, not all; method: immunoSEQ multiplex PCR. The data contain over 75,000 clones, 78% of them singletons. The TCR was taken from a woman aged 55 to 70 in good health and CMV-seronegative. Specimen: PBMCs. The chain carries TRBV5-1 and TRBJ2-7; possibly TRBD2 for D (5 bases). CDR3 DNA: TGCGCCAGCAGCCCCCCGGGAAGGGATCACTACGAGCAGTACTTC. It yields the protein CASSPPGRDHYEQYF.